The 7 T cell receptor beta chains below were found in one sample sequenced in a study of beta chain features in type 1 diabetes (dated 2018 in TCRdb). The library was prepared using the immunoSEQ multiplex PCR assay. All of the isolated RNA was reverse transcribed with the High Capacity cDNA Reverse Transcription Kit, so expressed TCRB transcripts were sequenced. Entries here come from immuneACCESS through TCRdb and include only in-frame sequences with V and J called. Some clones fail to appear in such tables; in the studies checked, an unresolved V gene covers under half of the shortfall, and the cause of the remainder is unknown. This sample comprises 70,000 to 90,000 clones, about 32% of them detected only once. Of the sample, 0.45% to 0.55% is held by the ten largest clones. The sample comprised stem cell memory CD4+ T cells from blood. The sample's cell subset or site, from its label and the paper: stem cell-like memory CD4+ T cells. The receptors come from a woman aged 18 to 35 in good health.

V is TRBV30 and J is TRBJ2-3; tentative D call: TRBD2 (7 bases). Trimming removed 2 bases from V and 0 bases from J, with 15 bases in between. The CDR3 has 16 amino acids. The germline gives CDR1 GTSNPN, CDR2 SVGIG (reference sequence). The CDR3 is CAWSRGGQPSTDTQYF. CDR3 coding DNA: TGTGCCTGGAGTAGGGGGGGTCAACCTAGCACAGATACGCAGTATTTT.

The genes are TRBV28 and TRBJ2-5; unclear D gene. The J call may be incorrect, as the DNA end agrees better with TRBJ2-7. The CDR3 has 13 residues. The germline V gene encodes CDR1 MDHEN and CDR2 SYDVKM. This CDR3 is CASIPGVSYEQYF. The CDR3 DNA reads TGTGCCAGCATACCGGGTGTAAGCTACGAGCAGTACTTC.

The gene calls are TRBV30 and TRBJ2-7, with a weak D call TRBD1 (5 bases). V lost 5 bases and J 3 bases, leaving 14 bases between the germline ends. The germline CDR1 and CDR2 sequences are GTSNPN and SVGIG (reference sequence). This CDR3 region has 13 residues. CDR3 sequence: CAWEKGFGYEQYF. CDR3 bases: TGTGCCTGGGAGAAGGGGTTCGGCTACGAGCAGTACTTC. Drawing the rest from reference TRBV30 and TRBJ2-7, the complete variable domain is SQTIHQWPATLVQPVGSPLSLECTVEGTSNPNLYWYRQAAGRGLQLLFYSVGIGQISSEVPQNLSASRPQDRQFILSSKKLLLSDSGFYLCAWEKGFGYEQYFGPGTRLTVT.

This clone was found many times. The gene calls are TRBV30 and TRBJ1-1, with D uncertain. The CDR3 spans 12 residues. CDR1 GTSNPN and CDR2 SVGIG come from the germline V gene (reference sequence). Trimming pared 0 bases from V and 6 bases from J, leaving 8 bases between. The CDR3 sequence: CAWSVTQAEAFF. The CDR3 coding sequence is TGTGCCTGGAGTGTAACCCAGGCTGAAGCTTTCTTT.

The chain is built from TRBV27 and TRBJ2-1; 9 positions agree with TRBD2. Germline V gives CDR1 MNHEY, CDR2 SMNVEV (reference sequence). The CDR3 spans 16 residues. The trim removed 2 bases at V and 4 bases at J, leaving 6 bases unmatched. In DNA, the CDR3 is TGTGCCAGCAGTTTAGCCGGGCTAGCGGGGTACAATGAGCAGTTCTTC. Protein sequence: CASSLAGLAGYNEQFF.

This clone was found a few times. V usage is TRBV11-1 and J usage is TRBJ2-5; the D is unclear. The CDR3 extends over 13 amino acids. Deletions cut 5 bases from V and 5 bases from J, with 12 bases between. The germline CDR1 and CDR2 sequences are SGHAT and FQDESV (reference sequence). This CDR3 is CASSHGDLETQYF. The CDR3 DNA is TGTGCCAGCAGCCACGGAGATTTGGAGACCCAGTACTTC.

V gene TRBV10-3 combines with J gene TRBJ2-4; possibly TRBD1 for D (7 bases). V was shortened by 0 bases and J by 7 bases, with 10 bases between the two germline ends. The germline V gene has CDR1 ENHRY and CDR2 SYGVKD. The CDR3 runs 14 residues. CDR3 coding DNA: TGTGCCATCAGTGAGTCGTCAGGGGGGAACATTCAGTACTTC. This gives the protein CAISESSGGNIQYF.